A single sample is the source of the 20 T cell receptor beta chains below, sequenced in a study of blood T cell repertoires in COVID-19. Profiling relied on immunoSEQ multiplex PCR, and the TCRdb table lists in-frame clones only, not all of them. The data show a few hundred thousand clones, with roughly 89% seen just once and 10% held by the top ten. Sequencing used PBMCs or T cells enriched from blood (not recorded which). These receptor sequences come from a man in his late teens or twenties with acute COVID-19.

J is TRBJ2-7 and V is TRBV4-1, with D possibly being TRBD1 (5 bases). CDR1 MGHRA and CDR2 YSYEKL come from the germline V gene. Trimming removed 4 bases at V and 3 bases at J, with 16 bases between. This CDR3 region has 15 residues. The CDR3 DNA sequence: TGCGCCAGCAGCCTCCAAGCGACAGATTTCTACGAGCAGTACTTC. It codes for CASSLQATDFYEQYF.

The V call is TRBV7-3, the J call TRBJ2-1; D is perhaps TRBD1 (6 bases). The germline V gene encodes CDR1 SGHTA and CDR2 FQGTGA. The V gene lost 6 bases and the J gene lost 4 bases, with 19 bases spanning the gap. There are 16 residues in the CDR3. The DNA for the CDR3 is TGTGCCAGCAGAAGTCCCGGGCAGGGGATTTACAATGAGCAGTTCTTC. Translated: CASRSPGQGIYNEQFF.

The CDR3 protein is CATSLTGENQPQHF. For the CDR3, the DNA is TGTGCCACCAGTCTGACCGGGGAGAATCAGCCCCAGCATTTT. The chain couples TRBV24-1 to TRBJ1-5; D is undetermined. V was pared by 6 bases and J by 4 bases, with 12 bases between. Looked up from germline, CDR1 is KGHDR and CDR2 is SFDVKD. This CDR3 comprises 14 residues.

The chain recombines TRBV13 with TRBJ2-3; TRBD2 agrees at 12 bases. The germline gives CDR1 PRHDT, CDR2 FYEKMQ (reference sequence). The V gene end was trimmed by 3 bases and the J gene end by 7 bases; junction bases not matched to a gene: 5. The CDR3 contains 15 residues. CDR3 amino acids: CASSFRLAGVNTQYF. CDR3 DNA sequence: TGTGCCAGCAGCTTCCGACTAGCGGGAGTTAATACGCAGTATTTT.

V usage is TRBV7-9 and J usage is TRBJ2-1; 11 positions match TRBD2. The CDR3 length is 14 residues. After removal of 3 bases from V and 10 bases from J, the junction contained 5 bases not matched to a gene. Germline V lookup: CDR1 SEHNR, CDR2 FQNEAQ (reference sequence). The CDR3 is CASSLVAGGEEQFF. The CDR3 region has the DNA TGTGCCAGCAGCTTGGTAGCGGGAGGGGAGGAGCAGTTCTTC.

The chain is built from TRBV27 and TRBJ1-2, with 9 bases fitting TRBD1. Germline loops: CDR1 MNHEY, CDR2 SMNVEV (reference sequence). The junction had 11 bases not matched to a gene; V was cut back by 4 bases and J by 2 bases. The CDR3 runs to 17 residues. DNA for the CDR3: TGTGCCAGCAGTTACCTTTCACCAACAGGGGGCAACTATGGCTACACCTTC. Translating gives CASSYLSPTGGNYGYTF.

V and J are TRBV10-1 and TRBJ1-3; a weak D match, TRBD1 (5 bases). Germline values: CDR1 WNHNN, CDR2 SYGVQD (reference sequence). The length of the CDR3 is 15 residues. The ends were cut back, 3 bases at V and 2 bases at J, with 11 bases in the middle. The DNA for the CDR3 is TGCGCCAGCAGTGATGGGGGGATCGCTGGAAACACCATATATTTT. Translating it yields CASSDGGIAGNTIYF.

The V gene is TRBV7-6, the J gene TRBJ1-6, with 7 nucleotides matching TRBD1. The CDR3 is 15 amino acids. In germline, CDR1 is SGHVS, CDR2 FNYEAQ. V gave up 2 bases and J gave up 7 bases; unmatched junction bases: 5. In nucleotides, the CDR3 is TGTGCCAGCAGCTTACCGGGACAGCTAAATTCACCCCTCCACTTT. It codes for CASSLPGQLNSPLHF.

DNA of the CDR3: TGCGCCAGCAGCTTGTGGGCGGGAGCGGACTACGAGCAGTACTTC. Amino acid sequence: CASSLWAGADYEQYF. V gene TRBV5-1 combines with J gene TRBJ2-7; 7 nucleotides agree with TRBD2. There are 15 residues in the CDR3. Germline V gene sequence: CDR1 SGHRS, CDR2 YFSETQ. Unmatched junction bases numbered 7, after V lost 1 base and J lost 3 bases.

The CDR3 DNA reads as TGTGCCAGCAGCCAAGGACAGGGGGTCTCCGAGCAGTACTTC. Protein product: CASSQGQGVSEQYF. The chain uses TRBV3-1 (or the pseudogene TRBV3-2) and TRBJ2-7; 9 bases are shared with TRBD1. CDR3 length equals 14 residues. V shed 1 base and J 6 bases; nucleotides not matched to a gene: 4. CDR1 is LGHDT and CDR2 is YNNKEL in the germline V gene (reference sequence).

This clone was seen a few times. The CDR3 DNA is TGCGCCAGCAGCTCCGAGCTGGGGGGGGCTAACTATGGCTACACCTTC. Translated: CASSSELGGANYGYTF. V usage is TRBV5-1 and J usage is TRBJ1-2; D perhaps matches TRBD1 (5 bases). Germline values: CDR1 SGHRS, CDR2 YFSETQ. The V gene lost 3 bases and the J gene lost 0 bases, with 15 bases spanning the gap. There are 16 residues in the CDR3.

The chain combines TRBV29-1 with TRBJ1-3; no firm D call. In germline, CDR1 is SQVTM, CDR2 ANQGSEA. CDR3 size: 13 residues. Trimming took off 3 bases at V and 0 bases at J, with 6 bases between the two ends. In DNA form, the CDR3 reads TGCAGCGTTGAGATCAGCTCTGGAAACACCATATATTTT. It yields the protein CSVEISSGNTIYF. Full variable domain (rest looked up from reference TRBV29-1 and TRBJ1-3): SAVISQKPSRDICQRGTSLTIQCQVDSQVTMMFWYRQQPGQSLTLIATANQGSEATYESGFVIDKFPISRPNLTFSTLTVSNMSPEDSSIYLCSVEISSGNTIYFGEGSWLTVV.

This rearrangement joins TRBV19 to TRBJ1-1, with a tentative D call TRBD1 (5 bases). Looked up from germline, CDR1 is LNHDA and CDR2 is SQIVND (reference sequence). This CDR3 has 18 amino acids. Trimming removed 3 bases from V and 6 bases from J, with 26 bases in between. CDR3 region: CASSIPTGGVITGAEAFF. As DNA, the CDR3 is TGTGCCAGTAGTATCCCCACGGGGGGTGTAATAACGGGAGCTGAAGCTTTCTTT.

This chain uses TRBV29-1 with TRBJ1-1; possibly TRBD1 for D (6 bases). The germline CDR1 and CDR2 sequences are SQVTM and ANQGSEA. The CDR3 totals 13 residues. V gave up 7 bases and J gave up 6 bases, with 18 bases separating them. The CDR3 region has the DNA TGCAGCGCTTGGACAGCCACCACCGCTGAAGCTTTCTTT. Its translation: CSAWTATTAEAFF.

This clone was detected only once. This rearrangement joins TRBV7-9 to TRBJ2-7; D perhaps matches TRBD1 (6 bases). This CDR3 contains 12 residues. Germline CDR1 reads SEHNR; CDR2 reads FQNEAQ (reference sequence). V was trimmed by 8 bases and J by 1 base, leaving 9 bases between them. CDR3 in amino acids: CASGQISYEQYF. The DNA of the CDR3 is TGTGCCAGCGGACAGATTTCCTACGAGCAGTACTTC.

The CDR3 DNA is TGTGCCAGCAGTTTTATGACAGGCAATCAGCCCCAGCATTTT. The encoded protein is CASSFMTGNQPQHF. J is TRBJ1-5 and V is TRBV28, with a weak D call TRBD1 (5 bases). V was cut by 3 bases and J by 2 bases, with 8 bases left in between. Germline CDR1 is MDHEN and CDR2 is SYDVKM. The CDR3 sequence is 14 residues long.

The rearrangement links TRBV6-2 or TRBV6-3 to TRBJ1-2, with 8 bases aligning to TRBD1. V shed 5 bases and J 8 bases; nucleotides not matched to a gene: 7. CDR1 is MNHEY and CDR2 is SVGEGT in the germline V gene. The CDR3 length is 13 residues. DNA for the CDR3: TGTGCCAGCAGTCATGGACAGGGAGGAGGCTACACCTTC. Translation gives CASSHGQGGGYTF.

The chain is built from TRBV24-1 and TRBJ2-3, with TRBD1 identical over 8 bases. The CDR3 runs 16 residues. The trim removed 3 bases at V and 5 bases at J, leaving 9 bases unmatched. CDR1 and CDR2 from the germline V gene are KGHDR and SFDVKD. The CDR3 protein is CATSDGGRGQGDTQYF. The CDR3 nucleotides are TGTGCCACCAGTGATGGGGGCAGGGGGCAAGGAGATACGCAGTATTTT.

Note on this clone: Other DNA sequences in this sample translate to the same CDR3. The chain couples TRBV7-9 to TRBJ2-7; the match to TRBD1 covers 7 bases. After removal of 4 bases from V and 3 bases from J, the junction contained 3 bases not matched to a gene. CDR3 length: 13 amino acids. Germline V gene sequence: CDR1 SEHNR, CDR2 FQNEAQ (reference sequence). In nucleotides, the CDR3 is TGTGCCAGCAGCTCCCGGGACAGCTACGAGCAGTACTTC. Amino acid sequence: CASSSRDSYEQYF.

This chain connects TRBV18 to TRBJ2-2; D call uncertain. Trimming stripped 2 bases from V and 6 bases from J, with 22 bases between. Germline loops: CDR1 KGHSH, CDR2 LQKENI. This CDR3 is 18 amino acids long. DNA of the CDR3: TGTGCCAGCTCACCAAATGTCTTCCAATCGAGTGTCCCCGGGGAGCTGTTTTTT. Residues: CASSPNVFQSSVPGELFF. The variable domain in full, completed from reference TRBV18 and TRBJ2-2, reads NAGVMQNPRHLVRRRGQEARLRCSPMKGHSHVYWYRQLPEEGLKFMVYLQKENIIDESGMPKERFSAEFPKEGPSILRIQQVVRGDSAAYFCASSPNVFQSSVPGELFFGEGSRLTVL.